This T cell receptor beta chain appears in the sequencing data of a study of blood T cell repertoires in COVID-19. Overall study context: Italy, Spain and the United States were the sources of the convalescent and acute COVID-19 samples. T cells, B-cell-depleted T cells, or PBMCs provided the cDNA or gDNA that served as material.

Germline assignment: CDR1 SGHRS and CDR2 YFSETQ. V shed 0 bases and J shed 4 bases, with 9 bases lying between them. The CDR3 totals 14 residues. In the original workflow: Amplified reference gene primers provided the basis for estimating nucleated cell counts. Data came from immunoSEQ multiplex PCR; TCRdb stores just in-frame clones and leaves some out. V and J calls and clone size are given by that table; D and trimming were obtained from the DNA. Of under 250,000 clones listed, around 75% are singletons. Seattle's cohort entered during active infection and was followed longitudinally. Sequencing input: peripheral blood. The TCR sequence derives from a middle-aged woman with COVID-19, enrolled during active disease. The chain combines TRBV5-1 with TRBJ2-3; tentative D call: TRBD2 (6 bases). CDR3 coding DNA: TGCGCCAGCAGCTTGGTGGTAGCGGCAGATACGCAGTATTTT. It codes for CASSLVVAADTQYF. Supplemented by reference TRBV5-1 and TRBJ2-3, the full variable domain reads KAGVTQTPRYLIKTRGQQVTLSCSPISGHRSVSWYQQTPGQGLQFLFEYFSETQRNKGNFPGRFSGRQFSNSRSEMNVSTLELGDSALYLCASSLVVAADTQYFGPGTRLTVL.